This TCR beta chain was profiled in a study of CD8+CD57+ T cells in acquired aplastic anemia (dated by TCRdb to between 2017 and 2018). About the study as a whole: A mean of approximately 3 ug of DNA, ranging from about 0.17 to 30 ug, was extracted from sorted CD4+ and CD8+ cells. A CD8+CD57+ expansion meant a frequency higher than the mean frequency seen in healthy subjects. What the work shows at the level of the full study, not this receptor alone: About 30 CD8+ CDR3 sequences were found to be shared between patients and controls, but these sequences appeared to be highly expressed in patients and within the immunodominant clones of the patients. Patients and healthy controls showed no significant difference in CD8+ Simpson's diversity (P=0.060).

Profiling of TCR beta VDJ combinations and CDR3 sequences used genomic DNA as the template. An Illumina HiSeq 2000 was used for TCR repertoire sequencing. In the authors' own workflow: TRBV/TRBJ rearrangement plots, CDR3 size and DJ length profiles, and Simpson's diversity index were used to evaluate the repertoires. The most abundant DNA sequence in the deep sequencing data was taken as the immunodominant clone. CDR3 amino acid sequences were screened for sharing across subjects and were compared with published repertoires and the VDJdb database. TCRdb ran its own pipeline on the public reads, namely fastp trimming at Q25 and MiXCR clone calling, and kept in-frame beta chains. Every entry covers one CDR3 protein and lists the most common genes and DNA from its rows. The V and J calls here are based on TCRdb, not the publication. The sample table lists roughly 190,000 distinct CDR3 sequences, more than 45% of them with a count of one. The ten largest clones represent about 9.7% of the sample.

The patients picked for sequencing were ones in whom flow cytometry had shown an expansion of CD8+CD57+ cells. Every patient had severe acquired aplastic anemia, diagnosed using the International Study of Aplastic Anemia and Agranulocytosis and Camitta criteria. At the time blood was sampled, none of the patients had received any therapy. In this study, sorted CD4+ and CD8+ T cells from the blood of healthy subjects and of severe aplastic anemia patients had their TCR repertoires deep-sequenced. In the USA, patient enrollment took place under clinicaltrials.gov protocols 00001620, 01623167, 00001397, 00071045, 00081523 and 00961064. Ficoll-Paque density gradient centrifugation was used to isolate peripheral blood mononuclear cells. Before DNA was extracted, CD4+ and CD8+ T cells were sorted using either FACS or magnetic beads. This clonotype was detected only a few times. The target of this receptor is not known. No base-level quality is on record; no much larger clone is a single base apart.

The sequence was obtained from a human donor with aplastic anemia. Sequencing was done on a sample of sorted CD4+, CD8+, or CD8+CD57+ T cells (not recorded which) from PBMCs.

CDR3 region: CASSLNAGELFF. The nucleotides are TGTGCCAGCAGCCTAAATGCGGGGGAGCTGTTTTTT. The sequence is built from TRBV9 and TRBJ2-2, with the D gene not confidently named. The germline V gene gives CDR1 as SGDLS and CDR2 as YYNGEE. At the junction V is shortened by 4 bases and J by 8 bases, with 9 bases in between. The CDR3 runs 12 residues from the cysteine to the phenylalanine. Kept here is only the CDR3 DNA, which spans 36 bases and is read in frame from base 1.